The rows below give T cell receptor beta chains drawn from one sample of a study of blood T cell repertoires in COVID-19. The assay was immunoSEQ multiplex PCR, and TCRdb's table has in-frame clones only and misses some. The table records some 220,000 clones, approximately 78% of them present only once. What was sequenced was peripheral blood. Source of these receptors: a woman aged 70-85 years with COVID-19, enrolled during active disease. Both conserved end residues are part of each CDR3. The order of the fields is clone size, J gene, D gene, V gene, CDR3 protein, CDR3 DNA. The D gene is left open where the match is weak. Clone size is shown for a subset of rows, as once, few, many or a class of expanded clone.

>-|TRBJ2-7|TRBD2|TRBV2
CASSEILAFYEQYF
TGTGCCAGCAGTGAAATACTAGCGTTCTACGAGCAGTACTTC
>-|TRBJ1-2|-|TRBV19
CASTIRANYGYTF
TGTGCCAGTACAATCCGAGCTAACTATGGCTACACCTTC
>-|TRBJ1-4|TRBD1|TRBV3-1/TRBV3-2
CASSQGLGQATNEKLFF
TGTGCCAGCAGCCAAGGCCTTGGACAGGCCACTAATGAAAAACTGTTTTTT
>-|TRBJ1-3|-|TRBV4-1
CASSHLPGRDSGNTIYF
TGCGCCAGCAGCCATCTCCCCGGCAGGGACTCTGGAAACACCATATATTTT
>many|TRBJ2-7|-|TRBV5-1
CASSLSGMPYEQYF
TGCGCCAGCAGCTTGTCAGGAATGCCCTACGAGCAGTACTTC
>-|TRBJ1-4|-|TRBV7-9
CASSSRRIPNEKLFF
TGTGCCAGCAGCTCCCGGAGGATTCCTAATGAAAAACTGTTTTTT
>-|TRBJ2-3|TRBD2|TRBV24-1
CATSDRSGRHEDTQYF
TGTGCCACCAGTGACCGAAGCGGGAGGCATGAAGATACGCAGTATTTT
>-|TRBJ1-5|TRBD1|TRBV7-2
CASSIDRGGGQPQHF
TGTGCCAGCAGCATCGACAGGGGGGGCGGTCAGCCCCAGCATTTT
>-|TRBJ1-1|-|TRBV30
CAWTVNTEAFF
TGTGCCTGGACAGTGAACACTGAAGCTTTCTTT
>-|TRBJ1-5|-|TRBV30
CAGGRDQPQHF
TGTGCCGGGGGACGGGATCAGCCCCAGCATTTT
>-|TRBJ1-2|TRBD1|TRBV29-1
CSVEARTGGYGYTF
TGCAGCGTTGAGGCCCGGACAGGAGGCTATGGCTACACCTTC
>-|TRBJ2-1|-|TRBV27
CASLQGTLQFF
TGTGCCAGCCTTCAGGGAACCTTGCAGTTCTTC
>few|TRBJ2-1|TRBD2|TRBV11-2
CASSLSGTSGDNEQFF
TGTGCCAGCAGCTTAAGCGGGACTAGCGGCGACAATGAGCAGTTCTTC
>-|TRBJ2-7|TRBD1|TRBV10-3
CAISESGGTGGYEQYF
TGTGCCATCAGTGAGTCCGGCGGGACAGGGGGCTACGAGCAGTACTTC
>-|TRBJ2-7|-|TRBV29-1
CSVSRVGSYEQYF
TGCAGCGTCTCACGGGTCGGCTCCTACGAGCAGTACTTC
>-|TRBJ2-1|-|TRBV5-1
CASSLVVSGAYNEQFF
TGCGCCAGCAGCTTGGTAGTTTCAGGGGCCTACAATGAGCAGTTCTTC
>-|TRBJ2-1|TRBD2|TRBV7-8
CASSLEGTSSYNEQFF
TGTGCCAGCAGCTTAGAAGGGACTAGCTCCTACAATGAGCAGTTCTTC
>-|TRBJ2-3|-|TRBV5-8
CASSLVWGGTDTQYF
TGTGCCAGCAGCTTGGTTTGGGGGGGCACAGATACGCAGTATTTT
>-|TRBJ2-7|-|TRBV28
CASSLLNYEQYF
TGTGCCAGCAGTTTATTAAACTACGAGCAGTACTTC
>few|TRBJ2-7|TRBD2|TRBV7-2
CASSLAGGFRDEQYF
TGTGCCAGCAGTTTAGCGGGAGGGTTTAGAGACGAGCAGTACTTC
>-|TRBJ2-2|-|TRBV7-3
CASSPWGLPNTGELFF
TGTGCCAGCAGCCCTTGGGGACTTCCGAACACCGGGGAGCTGTTTTTT
>-|TRBJ1-5|-|TRBV6-1
CASSEAVWSVQPQHF
TGTGCCAGCAGTGAAGCGGTTTGGTCGGTCCAGCCCCAGCATTTT
>-|TRBJ1-3|-|TRBV30
CAWSVKAGSGNTIYF
TGTGCCTGGAGTGTAAAAGCGGGCTCTGGAAACACCATATATTTT
>once|TRBJ1-1|-|TRBV19
CASSINVVAEAFF
TGTGCCAGTAGTATTAATGTTGTCGCTGAAGCTTTCTTT
>once|TRBJ2-2|TRBD2|TRBV28
CASSYRTSGGTGELFF
TGTGCCAGCAGTTACAGGACTAGCGGAGGCACCGGGGAGCTGTTTTTT
>-|TRBJ2-7|-|TRBV2
CASSEAPFVLASLDVSLEEQYF
TGTGCCAGCAGTGAAGCGCCATTTGTACTGGCGTCACTAGACGTTTCCTTGGAGGAGCAGTACTTC
>-|TRBJ1-5|-|TRBV28
CASRSTGIYQPQHF
TGTGCCAGCAGGTCGACGGGGATCTATCAGCCCCAGCATTTT
>-|TRBJ1-5|-|TRBV3-1/TRBV3-2
CASSQGSGTLQPQHF
TGTGCCAGCAGCCAAGGATCCGGGACACTTCAGCCCCAGCATTTT
>-|TRBJ1-1|-|TRBV29-1
CSVDNGNTEAFF
TGCAGCGTTGATAACGGGAACACTGAAGCTTTCTTT
>-|TRBJ2-3|TRBD2|TRBV7-2
CASSLRLATDTQYF
TGTGCCAGCAGCTTACGACTAGCCACAGATACGCAGTATTTT
>few|TRBJ1-5|-|TRBV18
CASSPSGNQPQHF
TGTGCCAGCTCACCGAGTGGCAATCAGCCCCAGCATTTT
>-|TRBJ2-7|TRBD1|TRBV19
CASSIGLGDKTGSYEQYF
TGTGCCAGTAGTATAGGGCTCGGAGACAAGACAGGGAGCTACGAGCAGTACTTC
>-|TRBJ1-4|TRBD1|TRBV28
CASSLYSQGFEKLFF
TGTGCCAGCAGCCTTTATTCACAGGGGTTTGAAAAACTGTTTTTT
>-|TRBJ1-2|TRBD1|TRBV19
CASSPTGQVFSGYTF
TGTGCCAGTAGTCCAACTGGACAGGTCTTCTCTGGCTACACCTTC
>-|TRBJ2-7|TRBD2|TRBV3-1/TRBV3-2
CASNPFSGLAELYEQYF
TGTGCCAGCAACCCGTTCTCCGGACTAGCGGAACTTTACGAGCAGTACTTC
>few|TRBJ1-1|TRBD1|TRBV24-1
CATSQGAATEAFF
TGTGCCACCAGTCAGGGGGCGGCCACTGAAGCTTTCTTT
>-|TRBJ1-1|TRBD1|TRBV5-1
CASSKGQGQAFF
TGCGCCAGCAGCAAGGGACAGGGGCAAGCTTTCTTT
>few|TRBJ1-5|-|TRBV12-3/TRBV12-4
CASSFMFQPQHF
TGTGCCAGCAGTTTTATGTTCCAGCCCCAGCATTTT
>-|TRBJ1-4|-|TRBV5-1
CASSLGQGGTNEKLFF
TGCGCCAGCAGCTTAGGGCAGGGAGGAACTAATGAAAAACTGTTTTTT
>-|TRBJ1-6|-|TRBV2
CASNSEAGWSSPLHF
TGTGCCAGCAACTCAGAGGCAGGGTGGAGTTCACCCCTCCACTTT
>-|TRBJ2-1|TRBD2|TRBV24-1
CATSDTILAGVVNEQFF
TGTGCCACCAGTGACACGATACTAGCGGGAGTGGTCAATGAGCAGTTCTTC
>many|TRBJ2-1|TRBD2|TRBV11-3
CASSLEASGYNEQFF
TGTGCCAGCAGCTTAGAGGCTAGCGGGTACAATGAGCAGTTCTTC
>-|TRBJ2-1|TRBD2|TRBV7-6
CASSSGLAGGNEQFF
TGTGCCAGCAGCTCGGGACTAGCGGGAGGCAATGAGCAGTTCTTC
>-|TRBJ1-1|-|TRBV7-2
CASSLVAGAGAEAFF
TGTGCCAGCAGCTTAGTCGCGGGGGCGGGTGCTGAAGCTTTCTTT
>-|TRBJ1-2|-|TRBV28
CATTRGDYGYTF
TGTGCCACCACACGGGGGGACTATGGCTACACCTTC
>-|TRBJ2-2|TRBD2|TRBV5-8
CASSLGTRFSGELFF
TGTGCCAGCAGCTTAGGGACTAGATTCAGCGGGGAGCTGTTTTTT
>-|TRBJ2-3|-|TRBV28
CASLNRRTDTQYF
TGTGCCAGCCTTAACAGAAGGACAGATACGCAGTATTTT
>-|TRBJ1-2|-|TRBV7-2
CASSLERRRVYGYTF
TGTGCCAGCAGCTTAGAGCGGCGGAGGGTCTATGGCTACACCTTC
>-|TRBJ1-2|-|TRBV5-6
CASSLGQLPNYGYTF
TGTGCCAGCAGCTTGGGACAGCTTCCTAACTATGGCTACACCTTC
>-|TRBJ2-5|TRBD1|TRBV2
CASRGQGAQYF
TGTGCCAGCAGGGGGCAGGGGGCCCAGTACTTC
>-|TRBJ1-1|-|TRBV29-1
CSVRGGILDTEAFF
TGCAGCGTTAGGGGGGGGATACTGGACACTGAAGCTTTCTTT
>once|TRBJ1-5|-|TRBV19
CASSIQRGQPQHF
TGTGCCAGTAGTATTCAAAGGGGTCAGCCCCAGCATTTT